This is a list of T cell receptor beta chains from one sample in a study of memory B cells and T cells in multiple sclerosis. The data were produced by immunoSEQ multiplex PCR, yet TCRdb's version contains in-frame clones alone and is incomplete. In the table there are about 32,000 clones, more than 75% of which are singletons. Their antigens remain unidentified. Input material: PBMCs from blood kept in culture. These receptors were collected from a human donor with multiple sclerosis. The CDR3 runs from the conserved cysteine through the conserved F or W. A D gene is named only where the DNA matches it firmly. Only some rows state a clone size, as once, few, many or a class for expanded clones.

D	V	length	size	J	CDR3	DNA
TRBD2	TRBV7-8	15	NA	TRBJ2-7	CASSIQRGPSYEQYF	TGTGCCAGCAGCATACAGCGGGGCCCCTCCTACGAGCAGTACTTC
NA	TRBV25-1	15	NA	TRBJ2-2	CASSARSGNTGELFF	TGTGCCAGCAGTGCAAGAAGCGGGAACACCGGGGAGCTGTTTTTT
TRBD1	TRBV29-1	15	NA	TRBJ1-2	CSVTLFGTANYGYTF	TGCAGCGTGACCTTGTTCGGGACAGCTAACTATGGCTACACCTTC
NA	TRBV6-6	15	NA	TRBJ1-4	CASSYSPTPQGKLFF	TGTGCCAGCAGTTACTCGCCGACTCCTCAGGGAAAACTGTTTTTT
NA	TRBV5-6	16	NA	TRBJ1-5	CARSLAGGVVGQPQHF	TGTGCCCGCAGCTTGGCCGGGGGGGTAGTGGGGCAGCCCCAGCATTTT
TRBD2	TRBV7-3	16	NA	TRBJ2-1	CASSLNQAGGRREQFF	TGTGCCAGCAGCTTAAATCAAGCGGGGGGCCGACGTGAGCAGTTCTTC
NA	TRBV7-9	17	NA	TRBJ1-1	CASSPSVGQGLWTEAFF	TGTGCCAGCAGCCCCTCGGTGGGGCAGGGTTTGTGGACTGAAGCTTTCTTT
NA	TRBV9	15	NA	TRBJ1-5	CASSGGGLISQPQHF	TGTGCCAGCAGTGGGGGAGGGTTAATCAGTCAGCCCCAGCATTTT
NA	TRBV7-6	12	NA	TRBJ2-7	CASSWGGKEQYF	TGTGCCAGCAGCTGGGGGGGCAAAGAGCAGTACTTC
NA	TRBV12-2	15	NA	TRBJ1-2	CASRPTGPHGYGYTF	TGTGCAAGTCGCCCAACGGGACCTCATGGCTATGGCTACACCTTC
NA	TRBV5-4	14	NA	TRBJ1-1	CASKKGGGNTEAFF	TGTGCCAGCAAAAAGGGAGGAGGGAACACTGAAGCTTTCTTT
NA	TRBV11-2	12	NA	TRBJ1-5	CASSLVGQPQHF	TGTGCCAGCAGCTTAGTTGGTCAGCCCCAGCATTTT
NA	TRBV4-1	16	NA	TRBJ2-3	CASSPRAGQHTDTQYF	TGCGCCAGCAGCCCCCGCGCGGGACAGCACACAGATACGCAGTATTTT
NA	TRBV6-1	14	NA	TRBJ1-4	CASAEGRENEKLFF	TGTGCCAGCGCCGAAGGACGGGAAAATGAAAAACTGTTTTTT
NA	TRBV7-3	15	NA	TRBJ2-5	CAEPRPIARGETQYF	TGTGCCGAGCCCCGGCCGATCGCCCGGGGAGAGACCCAGTACTTC
NA	TRBV18	14	NA	TRBJ1-5	CASSPGQGYQPQHF	TGTGCCAGCTCACCGGGGCAGGGCTATCAGCCCCAGCATTTT
TRBD2	TRBV7-9	19	once	TRBJ2-3	CASSLAAFAGGLVSDTQYF	TGTGCCAGCAGCTTAGCGGCTTTTGCGGGGGGCCTGGTTTCGGATACGCAGTATTTT
TRBD2	TRBV7-3	13	NA	TRBJ2-7	CASSPSGSYEQYF	TGTGCCAGCAGTCCTAGCGGCTCCTACGAGCAGTACTTC
NA	TRBV5-8	12	NA	TRBJ2-7	CATDRSSYEQYF	TGTGCTACAGACAGGAGCTCCTACGAGCAGTACTTC
TRBD1	TRBV5-1	14	NA	TRBJ1-5	CASSPDREGQPQHF	TGCGCCAGCAGCCCGGACAGGGAGGGTCAGCCCCAGCATTTT